This is a list of T cell receptor beta chains from one sample in a study of blood T cell repertoires in COVID-19. TCRdb keeps only in-frame clones here, not all; method: immunoSEQ multiplex PCR. The top ten clones hold 1.5% to 2% of a sample with around 300,000 clones, about 91% of them seen once. Sequencing was carried out using peripheral blood. All receptors come from a woman aged 25 to 45 with COVID-19, enrolled during active disease. The CDR3 runs from the conserved cysteine through the conserved F or W. D genes are given only for firm matches. Clone size is stated in some rows and not others, as once, few, many or a class when expanded.

clone_size j_call v_call d_call cdr3_aa cdr3_nt
once TRBJ2-1 TRBV4-2 TRBD2 CASSQAIAGGPEQFF TGTGCCAGCAGCCAAGCAATAGCGGGGGGGCCGGAGCAGTTCTTC
NA TRBJ2-1 TRBV6-1 TRBD1 CASSERTGAGNEQFF TGTGCCAGCAGTGAAAGGACAGGGGCCGGCAATGAGCAGTTCTTC
NA TRBJ2-3 TRBV11-2 NA CASSPRLRPPSTDTQYF TGTGCCAGCAGCCCAAGACTCCGACCCCCTAGCACAGATACGCAGTATTTT
NA TRBJ2-7 TRBV5-1 TRBD2 CASSSLAGGLYEQYF TGCGCCAGCAGCTCACTAGCGGGGGGCCTCTACGAGCAGTACTTC
NA TRBJ2-2 TRBV4-2 TRBD2 CASSQHAGGGATGELFF TGTGCCAGCAGCCAACACGCGGGAGGGGGGGCTACCGGGGAGCTGTTTTTT
NA TRBJ1-3 TRBV7-2 NA CASSFLDRGNTIYF TGTGCCAGCAGCTTTCTCGACAGGGGAAACACCATATATTTT
NA TRBJ2-1 TRBV10-3 NA CANAPGLYNEQFF TGTGCCAACGCTCCGGGACTGTACAATGAGCAGTTCTTC
NA TRBJ1-6 TRBV28 TRBD1 CASRTGHGNSPLHF TGTGCCAGCAGGACAGGGCATGGTAATTCACCCCTCCACTTT
NA TRBJ2-5 TRBV2 TRBD2 CATLPEGLALETQYF TGTGCCACACTCCCTGAGGGACTAGCTCTAGAGACCCAGTACTTC
NA TRBJ2-1 TRBV2 NA CASSDGIANEQFF TGTGCCAGCAGTGACGGGATCGCTAATGAGCAGTTCTTC
NA TRBJ1-1 TRBV10-1 NA CASSEQESATEAFF TGCGCCAGCAGTGAACAGGAGTCGGCCACTGAAGCTTTCTTT
NA TRBJ1-3 TRBV11-2 NA CASSRRGDATGGTGNTIYF TGTGCCAGCAGCCGCCGGGGGGACGCCACGGGGGGGACTGGAAACACCATATATTTT
once TRBJ1-1 TRBV3-1/TRBV3-2 NA CASSPADTEAFF TGTGCCAGCAGCCCAGCGGACACTGAAGCTTTCTTT
NA TRBJ2-3 TRBV1 NA CTSCLNGGTTDTQYF TGCACCAGCTGCCTTAACGGGGGGACCACAGATACGCAGTATTTT
once TRBJ1-1 TRBV27 NA CASSPSGEGTEAFF TGTGCCAGCAGCCCCTCAGGGGAGGGGACTGAAGCTTTCTTT
NA TRBJ1-1 TRBV7-9 NA CASSKGVTEAFF TGTGCCAGCAGTAAAGGGGTCACTGAAGCTTTCTTT
NA TRBJ2-2 TRBV28 TRBD1 CASSLYGRGSTGELFF TGTGCCAGCAGTTTATACGGCAGGGGGTCGACCGGGGAGCTGTTTTTT
once TRBJ2-7 TRBV5-1 TRBD2 CASSLASGGSPQYF TGCGCCAGCAGCTTGGCCAGCGGGGGGAGCCCGCAGTACTTC
NA TRBJ2-7 TRBV7-2 NA CASSLVAGASSYEQYF TGTGCCAGCAGCTTAGTGGCGGGGGCAAGCTCCTACGAGCAGTACTTC
NA TRBJ2-1 TRBV28 NA CASSPPSSYNEQFF TGTGCCAGCAGTCCCCCGTCCTCCTACAATGAGCAGTTCTTC
once TRBJ1-2 TRBV3-1/TRBV3-2 NA CASSQGPGYTF TGTGCCAGCAGCCAAGGGCCTGGCTACACCTTC
NA TRBJ1-1 TRBV5-1 NA CASSLTDRFNTEAFF TGCGCCAGCAGCTTGACCGACAGGTTCAACACTGAAGCTTTCTTT
NA TRBJ1-4 TRBV7-2 TRBD1 CASSSGRDRGVGEKLFF TGTGCCAGCAGCTCCGGCCGGGACAGGGGGGTCGGTGAAAAACTGTTTTTT
NA TRBJ1-1 TRBV7-7 NA CASSLTALNTEAFF TGTGCCAGCAGCTTAACAGCTTTGAACACTGAAGCTTTCTTT
NA TRBJ2-5 TRBV6-5 NA CASSNPLANQETQYF TGTGCCAGCAGTAATCCTCTAGCGAACCAAGAGACCCAGTACTTC
NA TRBJ1-5 TRBV4-1 TRBD1 CASSQESQGGQPQHF TGCGCCAGCAGCCAGGAATCGCAGGGGGGTCAGCCCCAGCATTTT
NA TRBJ2-6 TRBV6-1 NA CASGDRGTTSGANVLTF TGTGCCAGCGGTGATAGGGGGACAACCTCTGGGGCCAACGTCCTGACTTTC
NA TRBJ1-5 TRBV10-3 NA CAISESTAYSNQPQHF TGTGCCATCAGTGAGTCCACAGCATATAGCAATCAGCCCCAGCATTTT
NA TRBJ1-1 TRBV27 TRBD1 CASSPQGLTEAFF TGTGCCAGCAGTCCACAGGGGCTCACTGAAGCTTTCTTT
NA TRBJ1-5 TRBV6-5 NA CASSYGALNQPQHF TGTGCCAGCAGTTACGGGGCCCTTAATCAGCCCCAGCATTTT
once TRBJ1-3 TRBV5-1 NA CASSLALSGNTIYF TGCGCCAGCAGCTTGGCCCTCTCTGGAAACACCATATATTTT
NA TRBJ2-7 TRBV9 TRBD1 CASSGDRPYEQYF TGTGCCAGCAGCGGGGACAGGCCCTACGAGCAGTACTTC
NA TRBJ1-1 TRBV28 TRBD1 CASSFRGGSTEAFF TGTGCCAGCAGTTTTCGAGGGGGCAGCACTGAAGCTTTCTTT
NA TRBJ1-4 TRBV6-5 TRBD1 CASSQQGGNEKLFF TGTGCCAGCAGTCAACAGGGGGGAAATGAAAAACTGTTTTTT
once TRBJ2-1 TRBV3-1/TRBV3-2 TRBD2 CASSHTSGGTIF TGTGCCAGCAGCCACACTAGCGGGGGGACGATCTTC
NA TRBJ1-4 TRBV7-6 NA CASSLSTRTGEKLFF TGTGCCAGCAGCTTATCAACTAGGACGGGTGAAAAACTGTTTTTT
NA TRBJ1-1 TRBV4-2 NA CASSQGRASTEKYTEAFF TGTGCCAGCAGCCAAGGCAGGGCCTCAACTGAAAAATACACTGAAGCTTTCTTT
NA TRBJ2-7 TRBV7-9 TRBD1 CASSPDYGQGKEQYF TGTGCCAGCAGCCCAGACTACGGACAGGGAAAGGAGCAGTACTTC
NA TRBJ2-1 TRBV11-3 NA CASSLNGGSSNEQFF TGTGCCAGCAGCTTAAACGGGGGATCTTCCAATGAGCAGTTCTTC
NA TRBJ2-3 TRBV9 TRBD2 CASSGLAGFDTQYF TGTGCCAGCAGCGGACTAGCGGGGTTCGATACGCAGTATTTT
NA TRBJ2-1 TRBV5-5 NA CASSFNRVFSYNEQFF TGTGCCAGCAGCTTTAACAGGGTTTTTTCCTACAATGAGCAGTTCTTC